This T cell receptor beta chain is drawn from a study of OX40 agonist ivuxolimab in advanced cancers. General notes on the study: Ivuxolimab was a fully human IgG2 agonistic monoclonal antibody targeting the costimulatory receptor OX40 (CD134). Patients were allowed to have had prior anti-PD-1, anti-PD-L1 or anti-CTLA-4 therapy, and 40% to 45% of the dose-escalation patients had been treated with checkpoint inhibitors. The purpose of peripheral TCRbeta sequencing was to test whether ivuxolimab changed TCR sequence diversity and led to clonal T-cell expansion. The dose-escalation cohort was roughly 80% male with a mean age of about 58 years, ranging from about 23 to 85. Among the roughly 50 dose-escalation patients, about 20 had hepatocellular carcinoma, 15 melanoma, 9 renal cell carcinoma and 9 head and neck cancer. The monotherapy dose-escalation portion (N of about 50 patients) of the phase I ivuxolimab trial is reported in the paper. Partial responses occurred in three dose-escalation patients, of whom one had hepatocellular carcinoma and two had cutaneous melanoma. Intravenous ivuxolimab was administered to patients every 2 weeks at six dose levels: 0.01, 0.1, 0.3, 1.5, 3 and 10 mg/kg.

This clone was picked up one time. The specificity of this receptor is unknown. Per-base quality was not reported, and no clone a single base away is much larger than it. The study at large found these results: Low levels of normalized T-cell clonal expansion were also shown by some nonresponding patients. At doses of 0.1 to 3.0 mg/kg, clonal expansion of both CD4+ and CD8+ T cells in blood was seen between baseline and week 6. The antigen specificity of the clonally expanded peripheral T cells was not determined. After ivuxolimab, more expanded clones were found on average in CD8+ T cells than in CD4+ T cells. In the 0.1-3.0 mg/kg groups, partial responders had among the lowest normalized peripheral clonal expansion, particularly in CD8+ T cells.

Patients with a history of autoimmune disease or receiving systemic immunosuppression were excluded from the trial. Peripheral blood for TCR sequencing was drawn from every dose cohort at baseline, at cycle 4 day 1 and at cycle 7 day 1. Samples came from an open-label, multicenter, first-in-human phase I dose-escalation trial of ivuxolimab. Adults with locally advanced or metastatic melanoma, renal cell carcinoma, hepatocellular carcinoma or head and neck squamous cell carcinoma were enrolled in the trial. CD4+ and CD8+ T cells were sorted separately from peripheral blood before TCR sequencing. For sequencing of the TCRbeta CDR3 region, genomic DNA was extracted from the sorted cells. TCRbeta CDR3 regions were sequenced using the immunoSEQ Assay. TCRdb retrieved this table from immuneACCESS and kept in-frame rearrangements only. Not all clones are present; in checked studies, unresolved V genes account for under half, and no reason is known for the remainder. The sample table holds approximately 70,000 clones, of which around nine tenths were seen once. Roughly 0.27% of the sample is in the top ten clones.

V gives up 2 bases and J gives up 8 bases, and the segment between their germline ends measures 14 bases. The CDR1 and CDR2 encoded by the germline V gene are SGHRS and YFSETQ. From cysteine to phenylalanine, the CDR3 is 14 amino acids long. The only DNA kept is the CDR3, 42 bases in frame from the first base. Sequencing used CD4+ or CD8+ T cells sorted from blood, obtained in a trial of the OX40 agonist ivuxolimab. The V gene is TRBV5-1 and the J gene is TRBJ2-1; the D gene identity is not certain. The clonotype originates from an adult with an advanced solid tumor such as melanoma, head and neck, liver or kidney cancer. The DNA sequence is as follows: TGCGCCAGCAGCTTAGGCCTAGTCAACTATGAGCAGTTCTTC. This encodes CASSLGLVNYEQFF.